The 13 T cell receptor beta chains below were found in one sample sequenced in a study of T cell repertoires in cytomegalovirus infection. TCRdb independently ran MiXCR on the reads; one entry per CDR3 protein. The sample contains approximately 910,000 distinct CDR3 sequences, about a third of which appear only once. Their target antigens are unknown. Sequences were derived from cultured CD8+ T cells from PBMCs, sampled from culture after CMV antigen stimulation. The receptors originated from a human donor in good health (CMV status not recorded). Some clones in this sample may be carry-over from other donors' samples.

This clonotype turned up a few times. The chain joins TRBV6-1 to TRBJ2-4, with 8 bases identical to TRBD1. This CDR3 comprises 16 residues. CDR1 MNHNS and CDR2 SASEGT come from the germline V gene. After removal of 4 bases from V and 7 bases from J, the junction contained 12 bases not matched to a gene. The CDR3, as DNA: TGTGCCAGCAGTGGTGGGACAGGACGATACGGGAACATTCAGTACTTC. It translates to CASSGGTGRYGNIQYF.

This clonotype was seen only a few times. The gene calls are TRBV27 and TRBJ2-5, with D possibly matching TRBD2 (7 bases). CDR3 length: 16 residues. CDR1 and CDR2 from the germline V gene are MNHEY and SMNVEV (reference sequence). V shed 1 base and J shed 0 bases, with 12 bases lying between them. The CDR3, as DNA: TGTGCCAGCAGTTTATTGGGGGGGGCAAACCAAGAGACCCAGTACTTC. Residues: CASSLLGGANQETQYF.

The chain joins TRBV4-1 to TRBJ2-7; 10 bases fit TRBD1. Trimming at V came to 4 bases and at J to 2 bases, leaving 11 bases not matched to a gene. Per the germline V gene, CDR1 is MGHRA and CDR2 is YSYEKL. This CDR3 comprises 17 residues. CDR3 coding DNA: TGCGCCAGCAGCCCCTTCTTCGGGACAGGGGTTGCCTACGAGCAGTACGTC. Amino acids: CASSPFFGTGVAYEQYV.

This clonotype was detected many times. This chain connects TRBV7-2 to TRBJ1-1; 9 bases align to TRBD1. Looked up from germline, CDR1 is SGHTA and CDR2 is FQGNSA. The CDR3 has 15 amino acids. J gave up 0 bases and V 5 bases, and 4 bases lay outside the gene matches. CDR3 in amino acids: CASSPDRGMNTEAFF. CDR3 nucleotides: TGTGCCAGCAGCCCGGACAGGGGAATGAACACTGAAGCTTTCTTT.

The chain couples TRBV19 to TRBJ2-1, with 10 positions matching TRBD2. Germline assignment: CDR1 LNHDA and CDR2 SQIVND (reference sequence). The CDR3 has 15 amino acids. Trimming removed 7 bases from V and 4 bases from J; junction bases left unmatched: 7. The CDR3 nucleotides are TGTGCCAGTACAGCGGGGGGGCCGAAGTACAATGAGCAGTTCTTC. It yields the protein CASTAGGPKYNEQFF.

V is TRBV7-9 and J is TRBJ2-3; D gene ambiguous. Between the trimmed V and J ends, which lost 5 bases and 0 bases, there was a span of 12 bases. CDR3 length: 15 amino acids. Germline assignment: CDR1 SEHNR and CDR2 FQNEAQ (reference sequence). The CDR3 spells CASSAPVVSTDTQYF. Written as DNA, the CDR3 is TGTGCCAGCAGCGCTCCGGTTGTTAGCACAGATACGCAGTATTTT.

The sample holds a few counts of this clonotype. V gene TRBV7-6 combines with J gene TRBJ2-2, with 9 positions matching TRBD1. The germline V gene has CDR1 SGHVS and CDR2 FNYEAQ. The CDR3 totals 13 residues. The CDR3 nucleotides are TGTGCTACAGGGGGCTCGGGCACCGGGGAGCTGTTTTTT. It specifies CATGGSGTGELFF.

This clonotype was seen a single time. Sequence at one end of the junction differs from germline and may be a read error. V is TRBV7-8 and J is TRBJ2-1, with TRBD2 identical over 9 bases. The V gene's germline CDR1 is SGHVS and CDR2 FQNEAQ. This CDR3 contains 18 residues. The CDR3 DNA sequence: TGTACCAGCAGCTTGCCCCACAGGAGCGGGGGGACCTACAATGAGCAGTTCTTC. This gives the protein CTSSLPHRSGGTYNEQFF.

The sample holds a few counts of this clonotype. The chain uses TRBV9 and TRBJ2-1; 12 bases align to TRBD2. CDR3 length: 20 residues. Losses at the gene ends were 2 bases for V and 8 bases for J; bases not matched to a gene: 20. Germline V gives CDR1 SGDLS, CDR2 YYNGEE. The CDR3 is CASSVNLAGGPGRKRDEQFF. In DNA form, the CDR3 reads TGTGCCAGCAGCGTCAACCTAGCGGGGGGGCCCGGTCGTAAGAGGGATGAGCAGTTCTTC.

The chain joins TRBV4-1 to TRBJ1-2; the D is unclear. In germline, CDR1 is MGHRA, CDR2 YSYEKL. This CDR3 spans 13 amino acids. Trimming cost V 4 bases and J 8 bases, with 14 bases left between them. The CDR3 sequence: CASSRDGFEGYTF. The CDR3 DNA is TGCGCCAGCAGCCGCGACGGGTTTGAAGGCTACACCTTC.

A note on this clonotype: One end of the junction is discordant with germline, which a read error may explain. The chain carries TRBV11-3 and TRBJ2-1; 8 positions agree with TRBD1. This CDR3 is built from 16 residues. CDR1 and CDR2 (germline): SGHNT, YENEEA. Here the CDR3 reads CASSSPGQGRYNEQLF. CDR3 nucleotide sequence: TGTGCCAGCAGCTCACCTGGACAGGGAAGATACAATGAGCAGCTCTTC.

This rearrangement joins TRBV6-6 to TRBJ2-7, with 7 bases that match TRBD1. Germline trimming cut 3 bases from V and 3 bases from J; bases unmatched to any gene: 8. CDR1 MNHNY and CDR2 SVGAGI come from the germline V gene (reference sequence). The length of the CDR3 is 15 residues. The CDR3 sequence is CASSYRQGLGYEQYF. The CDR3 coding sequence is TGTGCCAGCAGTTATCGACAGGGCTTAGGCTACGAGCAGTACTTC.

This clonotype was counted a few times. The chain joins TRBV20-1 to TRBJ2-3, with D maybe TRBD1 (6 bases). Trimming left V 0 bases short and J 2 bases short, with 12 bases between. From germline, CDR1 is DFQATT and CDR2 SNEGSKA (reference sequence). The CDR3 spans 15 residues. The DNA of the CDR3 is TGCAGTGCTAGAGATATGGGGGCCACCACAGATACGCAGTATTTT. Translating gives CSARDMGATTDTQYF.